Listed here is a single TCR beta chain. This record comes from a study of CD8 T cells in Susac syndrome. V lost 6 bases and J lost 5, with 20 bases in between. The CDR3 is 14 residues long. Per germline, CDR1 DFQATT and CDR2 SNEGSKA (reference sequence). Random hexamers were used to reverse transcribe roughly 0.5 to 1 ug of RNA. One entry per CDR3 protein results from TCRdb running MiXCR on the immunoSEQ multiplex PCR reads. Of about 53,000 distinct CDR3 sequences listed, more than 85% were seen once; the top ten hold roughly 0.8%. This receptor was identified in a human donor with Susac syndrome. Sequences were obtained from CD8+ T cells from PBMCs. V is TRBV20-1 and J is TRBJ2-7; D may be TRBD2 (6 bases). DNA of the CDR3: TGCAGTGCCAACTCCTGGGGGGAATCCAACGAGCAGTACTTC. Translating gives CSANSWGESNEQYF.